One sample yielded the 5 T cell receptor beta chains listed below, sequenced in a study of patients and donors after allogeneic stem cell transplantation. In TCRdb, the RT-PCR reads were re-called with MiXCR into one record per CDR3 protein. The repertoire includes hundreds of thousands of distinct CDR3 sequences, approximately 16% of them detected once, and 7.2% sits in the top ten. The source material was blood, either unsorted or a sorted T cell fraction (not recorded which). Every receptor here comes from a human donor who was either an allogeneic HSCT recipient or a stem cell or donor lymphocyte infusion donor (not recorded which). It is not recorded whose cells these are; they may come from a transplant donor.

This clonotype came up a few times. This rearrangement joins TRBV12-3 or TRBV12-4 to TRBJ1-2, with D perhaps matching TRBD1 (5 bases). The CDR3 contains 13 residues. Trimming removed 6 bases from V and 4 bases from J, with 12 bases in between. CDR3 amino acids: CASSPSGIYGYTF. The CDR3 coding sequence is TGTGCCAGCAGCCCCTCAGGGATCTATGGCTACACCTTC.

In its sample, this clonotype was seen a few times. The chain joins TRBV29-1 to TRBJ2-2, with TRBD2 as a possible D gene (7 bases). This CDR3 has 14 residues. V lost 3 bases and J 2 bases, leaving 10 bases between the germline ends. Germline V gene data show CDR1 as SQVTM and CDR2 as ANQGSEA. The CDR3 here is CSVEGGLNTGELFF. The CDR3 DNA reads as TGCAGCGTTGAGGGGGGGCTAAACACCGGGGAGCTGTTTTTT.

The chain couples TRBV12-3 or TRBV12-4 to TRBJ1-2; D uncertain. V was cut by 3 bases and J by 5 bases, with 16 bases left in between. The CDR3 loop spans 15 amino acids. The CDR3 loop is CASSFTGRKTYGYTF. CDR3 DNA: TGTGCCAGCAGTTTCACGGGCAGGAAGACTTATGGCTACACCTTC.

This chain joins TRBV5-6 and TRBJ1-1, with TRBD1 matching 10 bases. Losses at the gene ends were 5 bases for V and 5 bases for J; bases not matched to a gene: 6. The CDR3 has 14 amino acids. Germline-derived CDR1 and CDR2 are SGHDT and YYEEEE. The DNA of the CDR3 is TGTGCCAGCAGGAGACAGGGGGCGATTACTGAAGCTTTCTTT. Residues: CASRRQGAITEAFF.

The chain couples TRBV29-1 to TRBJ1-1, with TRBD1 as a possible D gene (5 bases). Trimming took 4 bases from V and 4 from J, leaving 19 bases between them. The CDR3 spans 15 residues. From germline, CDR1 is SQVTM and CDR2 ANQGSEA. CDR3 loop: CSVVYEGQGSTEAFF. The CDR3 DNA reads as TGCAGCGTTGTGTATGAGGGGCAGGGATCCACTGAAGCTTTCTTT.